Listed below are T cell receptor beta chains from one sample, sequenced in a study of Ad26.COV2.S vaccination and SARS-CoV-2 variants. The protocol was immunoSEQ multiplex PCR, while the TCRdb copy is restricted to in-frame clones and leaves out a portion. The data show about 400,000 clones, around nine tenths seen once. This specimen consisted of peripheral blood, obtained in a trial of Ad26.COV2.S vaccine versus placebo. These receptors all come from a person between 18 and 60 years old who received the Ad26.COV2.S COVID-19 vaccine or a placebo. Each CDR3 is given with its conserved first and last residue. A D gene is named only where the DNA matches it firmly. Size values are once, few and many counts, or a class for expanded clones, and some rows have none.

D | J | V | size | DNA | CDR3
. | TRBJ1-4 | TRBV27 | once | TGTGCCAGCAGTTCCCCTCGCCGAGGGGAAAAACTGTTTTTT | CASSSPRRGEKLFF
. | TRBJ1-2 | TRBV5-1 | . | TGCGCCAGCAGCGATCAGGGGATCAGCTATGGCTACACCTTC | CASSDQGISYGYTF
. | TRBJ1-2 | TRBV7-8 | . | TGTGCCAGCAGCCCCTGGGAGGGGGGGGCCGCTAACTATGGCTACACCTTC | CASSPWEGGAANYGYTF
TRBD2 | TRBJ2-2 | TRBV6-2/TRBV6-3 | . | TGTGCCAGCAGTTACCTGGGACTAGCCGGCACCGGGGAGCTGTTTTTT | CASSYLGLAGTGELFF
TRBD1 | TRBJ2-1 | TRBV2 | . | TGTGCCAGCAGTGAGACAACAGGGGGTTACAATGAGCAGTTCTTC | CASSETTGGYNEQFF
. | TRBJ2-2 | TRBV5-4 | . | TGTGCCAGCAGCTTTGGCCGTCGGAGCGGCGGGGAGCTGTTTTTT | CASSFGRRSGGELFF
TRBD1 | TRBJ1-1 | TRBV7-8 | . | TGTGCCAGCAGCCTAGGACAGGGGGCTACTGAAGCTTTCTTT | CASSLGQGATEAFF
TRBD2 | TRBJ2-1 | TRBV27 | . | TGTGCCAGCGCGTCTCTCCTACTAGCGGGAGGGCCTTTGAGCAATGAGCAGTTCTTC | CASASLLLAGGPLSNEQFF
. | TRBJ1-6 | TRBV2 | . | TGTGCCAGCAGTGAACGGAATAATTCACCCCTCCACTTT | CASSERNNSPLHF
. | TRBJ2-1 | TRBV5-4 | . | TGTGCCAGCAGCTTGGGCGGGACATTGCACAATGAGCAGTTCTTC | CASSLGGTLHNEQFF
TRBD2 | TRBJ2-2 | TRBV7-3 | . | TGTGCCAGCAGCTTAGTAGCGGGAAAGAACACCGGGGAGCTGTTTTTT | CASSLVAGKNTGELFF